The sample holds one count of the clone carrying this T cell receptor beta chain. Its antigen is not identified. Trimming took 0 bases from V and 2 from J, leaving 7 bases between them. This CDR3 comprises 14 residues. Germline V gene lookup returns CDR1 SGHNT and CDR2 YYREEE (reference sequence). The Susac syndrome patients fit the recently defined diagnostic criteria for definite or probable disease. The source of the sample is a study of CD8 T cells in Susac syndrome. As for the study in general: Patients with Susac syndrome were therapy-naive, on corticosteroids, or on intravenous immunoglobulin alone at blood draw.

Random hexamers were used to reverse transcribe the RNA input (about 0.45 to 1 ug). A single record per CDR3 protein comes from TCRdb applying MiXCR to the immunoSEQ multiplex PCR reads. The top ten clones hold 0.14% of a sample with over 140,000 distinct CDR3 sequences, roughly 94% of them seen once. Regarding the study as a whole: The study's TCR sequencing and HLA analysis drew on a certain number of individuals. That number was acknowledged as relatively small. In Susac patients, clonal expansion was not detected in CD4+ cells.

J is TRBJ2-3 and V is TRBV5-4; D unclear. The sample comprised CD4+ T cells from PBMCs. The sequence derives from a human donor with Susac syndrome. The CDR3 bases are TGTGCCAGCAGCTTGGTGGGAACCACAGATACGCAGTATTTT. As protein: CASSLVGTTDTQYF.